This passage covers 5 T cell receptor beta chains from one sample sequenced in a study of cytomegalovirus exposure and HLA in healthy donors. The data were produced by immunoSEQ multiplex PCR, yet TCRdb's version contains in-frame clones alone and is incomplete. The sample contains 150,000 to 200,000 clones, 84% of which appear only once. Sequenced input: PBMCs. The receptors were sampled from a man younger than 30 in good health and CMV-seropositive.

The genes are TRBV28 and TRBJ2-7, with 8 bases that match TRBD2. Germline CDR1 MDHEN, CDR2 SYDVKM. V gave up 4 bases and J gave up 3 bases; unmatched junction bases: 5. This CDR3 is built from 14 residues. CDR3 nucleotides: TGTGCCAGCAGTTGGTTACTAGCGGACTACGAGCAGTACTTC. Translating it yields CASSWLLADYEQYF.

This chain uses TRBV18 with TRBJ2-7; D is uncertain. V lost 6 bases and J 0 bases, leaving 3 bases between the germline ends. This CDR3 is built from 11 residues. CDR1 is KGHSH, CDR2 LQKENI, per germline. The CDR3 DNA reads TGTGCCAGCTCGAGCTCCTACGAGCAGTACTTC. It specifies CASSSSYEQYF. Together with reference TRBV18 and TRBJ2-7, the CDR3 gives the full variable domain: NAGVMQNPRHLVRRRGQEARLRCSPMKGHSHVYWYRQLPEEGLKFMVYLQKENIIDESGMPKERFSAEFPKEGPSILRIQQVVRGDSAAYFCASSSSYEQYFGPGTRLTVT.

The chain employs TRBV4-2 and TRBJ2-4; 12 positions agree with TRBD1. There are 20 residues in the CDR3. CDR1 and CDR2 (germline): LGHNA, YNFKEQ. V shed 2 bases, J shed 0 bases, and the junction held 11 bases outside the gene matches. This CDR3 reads CASSQYLGTGGGLAKNIQYF. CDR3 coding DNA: TGTGCCAGCAGCCAATATTTAGGGACAGGGGGCGGACTAGCCAAAAACATTCAGTACTTC.

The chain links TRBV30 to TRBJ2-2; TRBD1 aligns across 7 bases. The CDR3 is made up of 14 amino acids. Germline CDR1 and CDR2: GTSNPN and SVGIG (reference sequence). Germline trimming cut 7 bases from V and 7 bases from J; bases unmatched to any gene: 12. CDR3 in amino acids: CAYSTTGYHGELFF. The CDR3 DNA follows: TGTGCCTATTCCACGACAGGGTATCACGGGGAGCTGTTTTTT.

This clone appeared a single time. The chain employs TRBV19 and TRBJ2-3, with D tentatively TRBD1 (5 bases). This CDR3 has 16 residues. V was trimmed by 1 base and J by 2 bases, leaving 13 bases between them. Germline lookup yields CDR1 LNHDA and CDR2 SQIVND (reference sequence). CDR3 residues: CASSIVGSGATDTQYF. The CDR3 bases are TGTGCCAGTAGTATAGTCGGCAGTGGGGCCACAGATACGCAGTATTTT.